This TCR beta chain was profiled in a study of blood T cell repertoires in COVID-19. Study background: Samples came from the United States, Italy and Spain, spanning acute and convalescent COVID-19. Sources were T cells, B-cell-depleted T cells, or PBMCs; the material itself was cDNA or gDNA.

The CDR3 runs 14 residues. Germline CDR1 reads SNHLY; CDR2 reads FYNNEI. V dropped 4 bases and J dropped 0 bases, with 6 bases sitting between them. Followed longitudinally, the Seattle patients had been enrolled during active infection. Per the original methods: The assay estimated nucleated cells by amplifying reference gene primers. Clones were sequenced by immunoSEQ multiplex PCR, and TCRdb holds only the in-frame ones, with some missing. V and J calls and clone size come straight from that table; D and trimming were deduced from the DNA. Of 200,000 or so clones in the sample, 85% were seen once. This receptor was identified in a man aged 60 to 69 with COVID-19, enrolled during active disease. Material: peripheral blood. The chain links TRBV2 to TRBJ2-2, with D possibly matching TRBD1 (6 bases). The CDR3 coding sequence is TGTGCCAGCAGTGGGGGGCCGAACACCGGGGAGCTGTTTTTT. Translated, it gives CASSGGPNTGELFF.